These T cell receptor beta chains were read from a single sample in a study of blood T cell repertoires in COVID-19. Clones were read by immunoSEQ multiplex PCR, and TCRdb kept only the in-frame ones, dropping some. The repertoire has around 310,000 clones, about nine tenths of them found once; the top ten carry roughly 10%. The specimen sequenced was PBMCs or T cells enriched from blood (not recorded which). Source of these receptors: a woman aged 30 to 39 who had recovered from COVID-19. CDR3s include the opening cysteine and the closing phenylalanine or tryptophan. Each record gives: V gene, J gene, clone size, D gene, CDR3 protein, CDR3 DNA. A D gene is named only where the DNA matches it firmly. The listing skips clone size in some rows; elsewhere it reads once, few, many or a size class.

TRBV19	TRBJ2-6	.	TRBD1	CASSILGTGVSGANVLTF	TGTGCCAGTAGTATTTTAGGGACAGGGGTATCAGGGGCCAACGTCCTGACTTTC
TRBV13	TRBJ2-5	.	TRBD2	CASSLKGGSSGETQYF	TGTGCCAGCAGCTTAAAAGGCGGGAGTTCGGGAGAGACCCAGTACTTC
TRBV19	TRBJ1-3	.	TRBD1	CASSIYRDRAGNTIYF	TGTGCCAGTAGTATTTACCGGGACAGGGCTGGAAACACCATATATTTT
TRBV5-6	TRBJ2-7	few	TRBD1	CASSLLNRGLWGEQYF	TGTGCCAGCAGCTTATTAAACAGGGGGCTGTGGGGCGAGCAGTACTTC
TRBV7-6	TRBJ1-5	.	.	CASSFLGGSNQPQHF	TGTGCCAGCAGCTTCCTGGGGGGTAGCAATCAGCCCCAGCATTTT
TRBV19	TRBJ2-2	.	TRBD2	CASRFDPGLAGTGELFF	TGTGCCAGTAGGTTCGATCCGGGACTAGCGGGAACCGGGGAGCTGTTTTTT
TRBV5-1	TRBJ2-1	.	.	CASSVGGYNEQFF	TGCGCCAGCAGCGTAGGGGGCTACAATGAGCAGTTCTTC
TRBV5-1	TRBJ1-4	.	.	CASSLTATNEKLFF	TGCGCCAGCAGCTTGACAGCAACTAATGAAAAACTGTTTTTT
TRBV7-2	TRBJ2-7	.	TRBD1	CASRSRQGIDYEQYF	TGTGCCAGCAGATCACGACAGGGGATTGATTACGAGCAGTACTTC
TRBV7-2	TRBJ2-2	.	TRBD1	CASSRDRASGELFF	TGTGCCAGCAGCCGGGACAGGGCTAGCGGGGAGCTGTTTTTT
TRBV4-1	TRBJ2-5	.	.	CASSQVAMFETQYF	TGCGCCAGCAGCCAAGTAGCCATGTTCGAGACCCAGTACTTC
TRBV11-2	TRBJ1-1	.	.	CASSSSDSTNTEAFF	TGTGCCAGCAGCTCGTCCGACAGTACGAACACTGAAGCTTTCTTT
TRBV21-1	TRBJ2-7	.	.	CASSKDRASYEQYF	TGTGCCAGCAGCAAAGACAGGGCCTCCTACGAGCAGTACTTC
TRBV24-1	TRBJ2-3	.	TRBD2	CATSDRTSSGRSSDTQYF	TGTGCCACCAGTGATCGTACATCTAGCGGGAGGAGTTCAGATACGCAGTATTTT
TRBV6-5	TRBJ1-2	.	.	CASRQTRNYGYTF	TGTGCCAGCAGGCAGACGAGGAACTATGGCTACACCTTC
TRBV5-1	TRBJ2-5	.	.	CASSLSDWAETQYF	TGCGCCAGCAGCTTGTCGGACTGGGCGGAGACCCAGTACTTC
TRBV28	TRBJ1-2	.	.	CASSLSGALGYGYTF	TGTGCCAGCAGTTTATCCGGAGCCTTAGGCTATGGCTACACCTTC
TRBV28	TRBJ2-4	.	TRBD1	CASSSRQGHIQYF	TGTGCCAGCAGCTCTAGACAGGGACACATTCAGTACTTC
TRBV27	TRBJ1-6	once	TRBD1	CASSSLGTGMTYNSPLHF	TGTGCCAGCAGTTCCCTCGGGACAGGGATGACTTATAATTCACCCCTCCACTTT
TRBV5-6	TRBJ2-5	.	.	CASSTTETQYF	TGTGCCAGCAGCACTACAGAGACCCAGTACTTC
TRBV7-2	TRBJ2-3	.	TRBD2	CASSLLAGDSTDTQYF	TGTGCCAGCAGCCTACTAGCGGGAGATAGCACAGATACGCAGTATTTT
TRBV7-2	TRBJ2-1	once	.	CASSFLPLVFQNEQFF	TGTGCCAGCAGCTTCCTGCCACTAGTATTTCAGAATGAGCAGTTCTTC
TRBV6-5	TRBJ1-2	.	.	CASSETGFYGYTF	TGTGCCAGCAGCGAGACAGGTTTCTATGGCTACACCTTC
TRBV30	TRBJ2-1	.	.	CAWSLVGPGQFF	TGTGCCTGGAGTTTAGTGGGGCCGGGGCAGTTCTTC
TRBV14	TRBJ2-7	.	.	CASSQDFAGSLTYEQYF	TGTGCCAGCAGCCAAGATTTCGCCGGGTCCTTAACCTACGAGCAGTACTTC
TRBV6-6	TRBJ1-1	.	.	CASSYFGTSGTEAFF	TGTGCCAGCAGTTATTTCGGGACTTCGGGCACTGAAGCTTTCTTT
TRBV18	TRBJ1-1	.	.	CASSPRTLSGGNTEAFF	TGTGCCAGCTCACCTCGGACACTTTCCGGGGGGAACACTGAAGCTTTCTTT
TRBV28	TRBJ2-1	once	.	CASSLNFLIYNEQFF	TGTGCCAGCAGTTTAAACTTCCTCATATACAATGAGCAGTTCTTC
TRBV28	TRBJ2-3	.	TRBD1	CASSLLRLRTGSTDTQYF	TGTGCCAGCAGTTTGCTCCGATTAAGGACAGGGAGCACAGATACGCAGTATTTT
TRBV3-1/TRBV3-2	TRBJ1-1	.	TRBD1	CASSQSWTGDTEAFF	TGTGCCAGCAGCCAATCTTGGACAGGGGACACTGAAGCTTTCTTT
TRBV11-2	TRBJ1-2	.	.	CASAGEGYGYTF	TGTGCCAGCGCGGGGGAGGGTTATGGCTACACCTTC
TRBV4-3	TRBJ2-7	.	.	CASSQDPASLFDEQYF	TGCGCCAGCAGCCAAGATCCTGCTAGTTTGTTCGACGAGCAGTACTTC
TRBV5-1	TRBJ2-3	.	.	CASGADGMTDTQYF	TGCGCCAGCGGGGCGGATGGTATGACAGATACGCAGTATTTT
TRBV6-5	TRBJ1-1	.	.	CASSYSLLGNTEAFF	TGTGCCAGCAGTTACTCCCTACTAGGGAACACTGAAGCTTTCTTT
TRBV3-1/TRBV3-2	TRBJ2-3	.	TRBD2	CASSQVTGGSNGDTQYF	TGTGCCAGCAGCCAAGTAACGGGCGGGAGTAACGGAGATACGCAGTATTTT
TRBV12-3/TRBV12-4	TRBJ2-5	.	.	CASSPPGTQYF	TGTGCCAGCAGTCCCCCGGGGACCCAGTACTTC
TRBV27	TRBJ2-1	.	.	CASVPGLGGTVVHNEQFF	TGTGCCAGCGTTCCAGGCCTGGGTGGCACAGTAGTTCACAATGAGCAGTTCTTC
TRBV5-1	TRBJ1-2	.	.	CASSQGSYYGYTF	TGCGCCAGCAGTCAGGGTTCGTACTATGGCTACACCTTC
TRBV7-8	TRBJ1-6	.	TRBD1	CASTRLGTGDSPLHF	TGTGCCAGCACTAGACTTGGGACAGGGGATTCACCCCTCCACTTT
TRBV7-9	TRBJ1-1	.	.	CASFLGSEAFF	TGTGCCAGCTTTTTAGGGAGTGAAGCTTTCTTT
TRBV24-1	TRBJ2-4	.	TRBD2	CAAPGLAEAKNIQYF	TGTGCCGCCCCGGGACTAGCTGAAGCCAAAAACATTCAGTACTTC
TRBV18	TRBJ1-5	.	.	CASSLGTGDQPQHF	TGTGCCAGCTCACTAGGGACGGGGGATCAGCCCCAGCATTTT
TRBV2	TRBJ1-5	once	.	CASSEAWDINDQPQHF	TGTGCCAGCAGTGAAGCGTGGGACATCAATGATCAGCCCCAGCATTTT
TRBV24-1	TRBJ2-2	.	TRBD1	CATLGTGQGAHGELFF	TGTGCCACCTTAGGGACCGGACAGGGGGCGCACGGGGAGCTGTTTTTT
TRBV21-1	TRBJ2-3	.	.	CASSKEEGGGTDTQYF	TGTGCCAGCAGCAAGGAGGAGGGAGGGGGCACAGATACGCAGTATTTT
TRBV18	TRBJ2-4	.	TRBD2	CASSLSAGRGYKNIQYF	TGTGCCAGCTCACTATCCGCAGGGCGGGGGTACAAAAACATTCAGTACTTC
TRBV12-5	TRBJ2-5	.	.	CASGLVHETQYF	TGTGCTAGTGGTTTGGTACACGAGACCCAGTACTTC
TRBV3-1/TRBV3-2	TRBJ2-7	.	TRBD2	CASSWTSGRAHYEQYF	TGTGCCAGCAGCTGGACTAGCGGGAGGGCCCACTACGAGCAGTACTTC
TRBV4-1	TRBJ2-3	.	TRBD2	CASSETGTSGIRQYF	TGCGCCAGCAGCGAAACCGGGACTAGCGGGATCAGGCAGTATTTT
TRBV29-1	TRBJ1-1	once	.	CSDILRGAFF	TGCAGCGACATTTTACGCGGAGCTTTCTTT
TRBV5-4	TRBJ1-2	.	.	CASSFRGNYGYTF	TGTGCCAGCAGCTTTAGGGGAAACTATGGCTACACCTTC
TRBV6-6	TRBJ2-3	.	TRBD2	CASSPNVVAGDAGPDTQYF	TGTGCCAGCAGTCCGAATGTGGTAGCGGGAGATGCTGGGCCAGATACGCAGTATTTT
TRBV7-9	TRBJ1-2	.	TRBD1	CASSSYRDRHHYGYTF	TGTGCCAGCAGCTCATACCGGGACAGGCATCACTATGGCTACACCTTC
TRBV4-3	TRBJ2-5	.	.	CASSQEPGQETQYF	TGCGCCAGCAGCCAAGAGCCAGGACAAGAGACCCAGTACTTC
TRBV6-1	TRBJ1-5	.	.	CASSGLSTYSNQPQHF	TGTGCCAGCAGTGGTCTTAGTACCTATAGCAATCAGCCCCAGCATTTT
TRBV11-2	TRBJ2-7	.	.	CASSPGARESDEQYF	TGTGCCAGCAGCCCAGGGGCCAGGGAATCGGACGAGCAGTACTTC
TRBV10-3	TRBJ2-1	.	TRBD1	CAISEGPDREEFF	TGTGCCATCAGTGAGGGCCCCGACAGGGAAGAATTCTTC